This entry concerns a single T cell receptor beta chain. Its target is not known. The genomic DNA of each subset was split evenly across several immunoSEQ plates. Sequenced by immunoSEQ multiplex PCR; TCRdb stores in-frame clones only, minus some. The data contain some 350,000 clones, approximately 74% of them seen just once; the ten biggest clones take up 10%. The data derive from a study of shared clonotypes between healthy human individuals. The study's findings and limits: Naive subsets generally exceeded memory subsets in estimated richness.

What was sequenced was memory CD4+ T cells sorted from blood. Subset of the sample: CD45RA-negative fraction. The receptor comes from a man aged 30 to 39 in good health.

The CDR3 loop is CASSQDRRVSYGYTF. Here the CDR3 DNA reads TGCGCCAGCAGCCAAGATAGAAGGGTATCCTATGGCTACACCTTC. This rearrangement joins TRBV4-3 to TRBJ1-2; D unresolved. The CDR3 loop spans 15 amino acids. The germline gives CDR1 LGHNA, CDR2 YSLEER. V gave up 0 bases and J gave up 4 bases, with 12 bases separating them.